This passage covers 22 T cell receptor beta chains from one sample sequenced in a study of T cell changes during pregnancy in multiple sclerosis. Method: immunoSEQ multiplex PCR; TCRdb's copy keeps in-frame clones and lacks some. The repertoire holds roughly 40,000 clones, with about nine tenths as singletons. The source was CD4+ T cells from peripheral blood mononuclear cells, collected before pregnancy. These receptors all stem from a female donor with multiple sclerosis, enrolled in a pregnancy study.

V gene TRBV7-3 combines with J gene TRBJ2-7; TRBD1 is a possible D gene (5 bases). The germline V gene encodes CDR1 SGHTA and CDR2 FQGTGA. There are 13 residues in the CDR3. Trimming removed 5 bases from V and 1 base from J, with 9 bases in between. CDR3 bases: TGTGCCAGCAGCCAGGGCGGTTCCTACGAGCAGTACTTC. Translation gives CASSQGGSYEQYF.

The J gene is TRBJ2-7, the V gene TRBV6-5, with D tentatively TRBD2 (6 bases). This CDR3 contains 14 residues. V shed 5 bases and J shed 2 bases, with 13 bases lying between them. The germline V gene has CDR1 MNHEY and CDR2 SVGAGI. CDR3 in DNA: TGTGCCAGCAGTCGGGACTGGGCGGCCTACGAGCAGTACTTC. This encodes CASSRDWAAYEQYF.

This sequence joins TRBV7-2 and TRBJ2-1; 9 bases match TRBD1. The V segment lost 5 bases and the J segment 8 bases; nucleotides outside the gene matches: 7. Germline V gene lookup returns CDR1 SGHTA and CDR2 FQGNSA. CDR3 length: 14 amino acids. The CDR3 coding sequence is TGTGCCAGCAGCCGACAGGGGGGTTTTGATGAGCAGTTCTTC. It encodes CASSRQGGFDEQFF.

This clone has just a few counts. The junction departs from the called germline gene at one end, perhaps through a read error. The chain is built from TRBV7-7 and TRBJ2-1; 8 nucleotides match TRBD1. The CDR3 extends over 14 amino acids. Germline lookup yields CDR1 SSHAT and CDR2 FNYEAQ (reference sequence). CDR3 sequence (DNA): TGTGCTAGCAGCCCCGGACAGGGCTACAATGAGCAGTTCTTC. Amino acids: CASSPGQGYNEQFF.

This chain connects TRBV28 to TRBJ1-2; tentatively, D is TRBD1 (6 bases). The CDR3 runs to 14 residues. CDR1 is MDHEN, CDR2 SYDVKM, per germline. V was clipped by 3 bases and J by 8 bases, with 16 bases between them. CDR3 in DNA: TGTGCCAGCAGTTTGGGGGCGAAAGGGGGAGGCTACACCTTC. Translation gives CASSLGAKGGGYTF.

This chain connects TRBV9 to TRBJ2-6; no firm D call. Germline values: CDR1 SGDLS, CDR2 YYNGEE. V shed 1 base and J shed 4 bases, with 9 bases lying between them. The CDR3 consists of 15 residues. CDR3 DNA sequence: TGTGCCAGCAGCGTAAGCGTCTCCGGGGCCAACGTCCTGACTTTC. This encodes CASSVSVSGANVLTF.

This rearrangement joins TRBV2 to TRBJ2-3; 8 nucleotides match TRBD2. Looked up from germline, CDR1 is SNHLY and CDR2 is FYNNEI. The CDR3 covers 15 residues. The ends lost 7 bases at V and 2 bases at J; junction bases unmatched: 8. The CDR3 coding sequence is TGTGCCAGCAAACTCCGGGGGGGTTCCACAGATACGCAGTATTTT. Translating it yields CASKLRGGSTDTQYF. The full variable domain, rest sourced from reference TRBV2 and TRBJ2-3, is EPEVTQTPSHQVTQMGQEVILRCVPISNHLYFYWYRQILGQKVEFLVSFYNNEISEKSEIFDDQFSVERPDGSNFTLKIRSTKLEDSAMYFCASKLRGGSTDTQYFGPGTRLTVL.

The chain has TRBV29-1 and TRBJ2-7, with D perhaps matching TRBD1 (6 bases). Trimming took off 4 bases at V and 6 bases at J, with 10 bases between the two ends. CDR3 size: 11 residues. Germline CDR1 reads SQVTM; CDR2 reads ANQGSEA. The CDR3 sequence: CSVGETGEQYF. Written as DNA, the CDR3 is TGCAGCGTTGGGGAGACAGGCGAGCAGTACTTC.

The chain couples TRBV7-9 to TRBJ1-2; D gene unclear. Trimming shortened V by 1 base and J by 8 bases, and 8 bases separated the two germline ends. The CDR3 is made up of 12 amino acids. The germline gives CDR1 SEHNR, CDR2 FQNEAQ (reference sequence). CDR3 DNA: TGTGCCAGCAGCTTAGGGGAGAGAGGCTACACCTTC. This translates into CASSLGERGYTF. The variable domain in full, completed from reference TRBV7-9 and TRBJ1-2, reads DTGVSQNPRHKITKRGQNVTFRCDPISEHNRLYWYRQTLGQGPEFLTYFQNEAQLEKSRLLSDRFSAERPKGSFSTLEIQRTEQGDSAMYLCASSLGERGYTFGSGTRLTVV.

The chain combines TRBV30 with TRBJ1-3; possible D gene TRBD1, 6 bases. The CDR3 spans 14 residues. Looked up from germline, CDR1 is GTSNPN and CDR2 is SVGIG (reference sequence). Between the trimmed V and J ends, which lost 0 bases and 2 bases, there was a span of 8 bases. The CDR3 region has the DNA TGTGCCTGGAGTGTTTGGACAGCTGGAAACACCATATATTTT. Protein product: CAWSVWTAGNTIYF. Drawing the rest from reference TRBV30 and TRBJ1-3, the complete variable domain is SQTIHQWPATLVQPVGSPLSLECTVEGTSNPNLYWYRQAAGRGLQLLFYSVGIGQISSEVPQNLSASRPQDRQFILSSKKLLLSDSGFYLCAWSVWTAGNTIYFGEGSWLTVV.

CDR3 DNA sequence: TGTGCCAGTAGTGGGAACTTAGCGGGGGACGGAGTCGAGCAGTACTTC. This encodes CASSGNLAGDGVEQYF. The V call is TRBV19, the J call TRBJ2-7, with 9 nucleotides matching TRBD2. This CDR3 region has 16 residues. Germline V gene sequence: CDR1 LNHDA, CDR2 SQIVND (reference sequence). V lost 5 bases to trimming and J lost 6 bases; unmatched junction nucleotides: 14.

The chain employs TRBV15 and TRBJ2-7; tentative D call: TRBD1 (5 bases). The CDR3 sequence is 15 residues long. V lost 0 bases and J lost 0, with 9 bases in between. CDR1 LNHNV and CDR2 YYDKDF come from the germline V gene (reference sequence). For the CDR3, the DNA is TGTGCCACCAGCAGAGAAGGACACCTCTCCTACGAGCAGTACTTC. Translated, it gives CATSREGHLSYEQYF.

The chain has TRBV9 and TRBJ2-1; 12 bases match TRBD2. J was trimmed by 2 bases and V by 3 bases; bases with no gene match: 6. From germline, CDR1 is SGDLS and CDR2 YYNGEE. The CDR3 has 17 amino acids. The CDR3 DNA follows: TGTGCCAGCAGCGCCCTAGCGGGGGGGCATACCTACAATGAGCAGTTCTTC. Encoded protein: CASSALAGGHTYNEQFF.

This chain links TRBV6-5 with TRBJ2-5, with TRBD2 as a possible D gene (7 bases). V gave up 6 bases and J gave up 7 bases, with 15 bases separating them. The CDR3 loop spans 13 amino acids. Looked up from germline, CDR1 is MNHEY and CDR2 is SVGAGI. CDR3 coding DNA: TGTGCCAGCAGGCCTTTTGGGGGGGCGACCCAGTACTTC. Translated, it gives CASRPFGGATQYF.

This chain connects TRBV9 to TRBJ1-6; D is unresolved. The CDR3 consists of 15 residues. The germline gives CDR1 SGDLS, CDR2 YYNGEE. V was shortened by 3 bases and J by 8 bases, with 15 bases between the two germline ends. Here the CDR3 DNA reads TGTGCCAGCAGCGATCTTTCCCGGAGTGATTCACCCCTCCACTTT. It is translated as CASSDLSRSDSPLHF. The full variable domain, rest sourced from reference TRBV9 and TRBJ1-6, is DSGVTQTPKHLITATGQRVTLRCSPRSGDLSVYWYQQSLDQGLQFLIQYYNGEERAKGNILERFSAQQFPDLHSELNLSSLELGDSALYFCASSDLSRSDSPLHFGNGTRLTVT.

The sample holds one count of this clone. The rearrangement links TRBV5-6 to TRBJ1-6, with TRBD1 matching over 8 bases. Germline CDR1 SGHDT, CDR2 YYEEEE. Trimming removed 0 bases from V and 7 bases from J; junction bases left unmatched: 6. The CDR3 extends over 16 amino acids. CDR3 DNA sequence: TGTGCCAGCAGCTTGGCCCAGGGGGCGGGAAATTCACCCCTCCACTTT. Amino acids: CASSLAQGAGNSPLHF. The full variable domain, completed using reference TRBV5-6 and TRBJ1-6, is DAGVTQSPTHLIKTRGQQVTLRCSPKSGHDTVSWYQQALGQGPQFIFQYYEEEERQRGNFPDRFSGHQFPNYSSELNVNALLLGDSALYLCASSLAQGAGNSPLHFGNGTRLTVT.

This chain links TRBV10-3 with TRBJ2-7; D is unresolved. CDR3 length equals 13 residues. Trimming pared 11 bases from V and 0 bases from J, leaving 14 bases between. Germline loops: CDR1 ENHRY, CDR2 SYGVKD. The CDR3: CASCQESSYEQYF. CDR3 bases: TGTGCCTCCTGCCAAGAGAGCTCCTACGAGCAGTACTTC.

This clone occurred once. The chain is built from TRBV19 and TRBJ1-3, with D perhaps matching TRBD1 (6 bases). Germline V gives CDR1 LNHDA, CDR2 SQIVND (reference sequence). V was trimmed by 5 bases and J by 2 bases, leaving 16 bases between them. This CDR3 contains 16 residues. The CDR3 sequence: CASSGGRTSPGNTIYF. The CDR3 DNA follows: TGTGCCAGTAGTGGGGGCAGGACTTCCCCTGGAAACACCATATATTTT.

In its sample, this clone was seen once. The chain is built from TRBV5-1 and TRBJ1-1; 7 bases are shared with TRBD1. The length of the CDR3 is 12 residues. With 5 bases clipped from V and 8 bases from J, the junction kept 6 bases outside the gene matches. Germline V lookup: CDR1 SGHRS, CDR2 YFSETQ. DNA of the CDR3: TGCGCCAGCAGGGACCGGGACAGAGAAGCTTTCTTT. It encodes CASRDRDREAFF.

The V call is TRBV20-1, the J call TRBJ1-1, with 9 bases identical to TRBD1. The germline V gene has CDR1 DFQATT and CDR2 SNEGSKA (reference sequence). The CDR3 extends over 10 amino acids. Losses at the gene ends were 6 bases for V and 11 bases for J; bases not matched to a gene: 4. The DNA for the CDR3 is TGCAGTGCCGGGGACAGGGAGGCTTTCTTT. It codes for CSAGDREAFF.

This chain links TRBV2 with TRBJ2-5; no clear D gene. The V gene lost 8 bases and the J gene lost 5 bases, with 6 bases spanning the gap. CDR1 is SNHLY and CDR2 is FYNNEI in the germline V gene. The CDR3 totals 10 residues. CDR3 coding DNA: TGTGCCAGCCGTATGGAGACCCAGTACTTC. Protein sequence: CASRMETQYF.

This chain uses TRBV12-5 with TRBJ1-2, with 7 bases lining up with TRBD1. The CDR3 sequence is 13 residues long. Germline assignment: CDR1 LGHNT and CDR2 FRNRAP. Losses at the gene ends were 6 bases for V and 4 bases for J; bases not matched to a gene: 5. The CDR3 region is CASGPGQPYGYTF. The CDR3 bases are TGTGCTAGTGGCCCGGGACAGCCCTATGGCTACACCTTC. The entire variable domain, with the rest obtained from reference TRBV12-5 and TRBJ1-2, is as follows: DARVTQTPRHKVTEMGQEVTMRCQPILGHNTVFWYRQTMMQGLELLAYFRNRAPLDDSGMPKDRFSAEMPDATLATLKIQPSEPRDSAVYFCASGPGQPYGYTFGSGTRLTVV.